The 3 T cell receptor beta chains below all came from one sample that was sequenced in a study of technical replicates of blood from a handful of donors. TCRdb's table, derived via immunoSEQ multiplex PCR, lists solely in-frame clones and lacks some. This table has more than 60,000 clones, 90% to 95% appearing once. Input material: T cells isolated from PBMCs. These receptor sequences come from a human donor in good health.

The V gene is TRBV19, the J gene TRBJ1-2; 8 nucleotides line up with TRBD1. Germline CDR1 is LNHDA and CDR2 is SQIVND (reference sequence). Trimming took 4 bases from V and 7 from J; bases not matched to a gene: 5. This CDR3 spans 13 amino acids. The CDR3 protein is CASSTSGGSGYTF. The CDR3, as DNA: TGTGCCAGTAGTACCTCAGGGGGCAGTGGCTACACCTTC.

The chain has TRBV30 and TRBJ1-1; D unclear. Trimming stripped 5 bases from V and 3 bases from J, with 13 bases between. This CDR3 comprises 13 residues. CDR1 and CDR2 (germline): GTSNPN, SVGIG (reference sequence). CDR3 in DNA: TGTGCCTGGTCTCCCTCGGAGTACACTGAAGCTTTCTTT. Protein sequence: CAWSPSEYTEAFF.

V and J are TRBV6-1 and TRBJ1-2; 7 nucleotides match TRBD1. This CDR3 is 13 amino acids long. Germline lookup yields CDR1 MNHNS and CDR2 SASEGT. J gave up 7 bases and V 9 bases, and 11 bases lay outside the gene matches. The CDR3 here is CASTPQTGPGYTF. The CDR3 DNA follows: TGTGCCAGTACCCCCCAGACAGGGCCTGGCTACACCTTC.